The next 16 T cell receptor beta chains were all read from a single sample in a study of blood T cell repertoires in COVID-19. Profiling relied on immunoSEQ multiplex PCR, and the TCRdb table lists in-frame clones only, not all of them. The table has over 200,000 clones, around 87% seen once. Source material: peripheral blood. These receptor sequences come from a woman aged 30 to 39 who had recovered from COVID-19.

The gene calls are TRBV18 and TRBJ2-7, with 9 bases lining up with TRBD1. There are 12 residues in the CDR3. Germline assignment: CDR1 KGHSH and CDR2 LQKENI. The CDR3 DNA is TGTGCAGGAAGGGGACAGGGTATGGAGCAGTACTTC. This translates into CAGRGQGMEQYF.

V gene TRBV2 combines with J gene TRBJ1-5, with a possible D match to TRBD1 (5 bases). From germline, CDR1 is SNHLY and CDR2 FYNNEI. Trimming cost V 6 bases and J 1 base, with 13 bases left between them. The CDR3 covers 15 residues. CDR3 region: CASSADSGSNQPQHF. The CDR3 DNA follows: TGTGCCAGCAGCGCCGACAGTGGCAGCAATCAGCCCCAGCATTTT.

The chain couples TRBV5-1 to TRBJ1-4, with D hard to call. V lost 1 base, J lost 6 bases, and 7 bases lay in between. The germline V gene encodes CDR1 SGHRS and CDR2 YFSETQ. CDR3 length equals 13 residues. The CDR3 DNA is TGCGCCAGCAGCTTGTCAGTGGATGAAAAACTGTTTTTT. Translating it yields CASSLSVDEKLFF.

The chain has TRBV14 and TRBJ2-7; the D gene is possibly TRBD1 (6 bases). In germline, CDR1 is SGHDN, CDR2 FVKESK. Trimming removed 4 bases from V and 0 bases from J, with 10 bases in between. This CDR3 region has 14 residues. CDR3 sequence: CASSPRQDSYEQYF. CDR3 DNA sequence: TGTGCCAGCAGCCCCCGACAGGACTCCTACGAGCAGTACTTC.

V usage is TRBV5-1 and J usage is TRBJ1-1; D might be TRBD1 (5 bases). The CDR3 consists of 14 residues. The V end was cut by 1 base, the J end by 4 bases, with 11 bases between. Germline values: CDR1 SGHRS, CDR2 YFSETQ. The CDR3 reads CASSLTGEGTEAFF. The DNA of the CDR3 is TGCGCCAGCAGCTTGACGGGGGAAGGCACTGAAGCTTTCTTT. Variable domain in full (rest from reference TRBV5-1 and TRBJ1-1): KAGVTQTPRYLIKTRGQQVTLSCSPISGHRSVSWYQQTPGQGLQFLFEYFSETQRNKGNFPGRFSGRQFSNSRSEMNVSTLELGDSALYLCASSLTGEGTEAFFGQGTRLTVV.

The CDR3 region has the DNA TGTGCCAGCAGCCCTCCAGGAGGTCATGAGCAGTTCTTC. Encoded protein: CASSPPGGHEQFF. The chain joins TRBV9 to TRBJ2-1; D possibly corresponds to TRBD2 (5 bases). This CDR3 is built from 13 residues. Trimming stripped 4 bases from V and 8 bases from J, with 13 bases between. Germline V gene data show CDR1 as SGDLS and CDR2 as YYNGEE. Together with reference TRBV9 and TRBJ2-1, the CDR3 gives the full variable domain: DSGVTQTPKHLITATGQRVTLRCSPRSGDLSVYWYQQSLDQGLQFLIQYYNGEERAKGNILERFSAQQFPDLHSELNLSSLELGDSALYFCASSPPGGHEQFFGPGTRLTVL.

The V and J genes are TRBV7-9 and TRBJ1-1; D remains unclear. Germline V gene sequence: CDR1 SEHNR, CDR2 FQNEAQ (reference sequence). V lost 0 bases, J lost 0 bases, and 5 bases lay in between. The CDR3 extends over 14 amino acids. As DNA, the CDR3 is TGTGCCAGCAGCTTAGCGCGGATGAACACTGAAGCTTTCTTT. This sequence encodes CASSLARMNTEAFF.

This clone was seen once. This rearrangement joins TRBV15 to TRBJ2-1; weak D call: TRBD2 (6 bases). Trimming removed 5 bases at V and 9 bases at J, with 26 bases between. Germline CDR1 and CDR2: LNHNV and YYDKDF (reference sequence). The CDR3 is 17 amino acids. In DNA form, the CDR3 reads TGTGCCACCAGCCCTCACCAGGAGGGAACGTCTAGAGGTGAGCAGTTCTTC. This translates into CATSPHQEGTSRGEQFF.

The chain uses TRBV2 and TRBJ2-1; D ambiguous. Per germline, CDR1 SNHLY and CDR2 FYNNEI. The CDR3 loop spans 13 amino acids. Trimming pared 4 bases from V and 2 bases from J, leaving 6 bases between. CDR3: CASSVVAYNEQFF. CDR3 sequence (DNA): TGTGCCAGCAGTGTAGTAGCCTACAATGAGCAGTTCTTC.

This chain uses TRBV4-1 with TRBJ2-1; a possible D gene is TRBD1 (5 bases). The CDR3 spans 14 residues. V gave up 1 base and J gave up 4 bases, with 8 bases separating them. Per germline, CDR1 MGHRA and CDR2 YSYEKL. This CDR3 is CASSQVQGYNEQFF. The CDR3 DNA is TGCGCCAGCAGCCAAGTTCAGGGTTACAATGAGCAGTTCTTC.

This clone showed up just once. The CDR3 is CASSLVSISSGVRETQYF. Here the CDR3 DNA reads TGTGCCAGCAGCTTAGTTTCTATATCTAGCGGGGTAAGGGAGACCCAGTACTTC. The chain couples TRBV11-2 to TRBJ2-5; 9 bases map to TRBD2. CDR1 and CDR2 (germline): SGHAT, FQNNGV. The CDR3 is made up of 18 amino acids. V lost 1 base to trimming and J lost 5 bases; unmatched junction nucleotides: 14.

The CDR3 DNA sequence: TGTGCCTGGAGGAACGGGGGACCCTCTGGGGCCAACGTCCTGACTTTC. Amino acid sequence: CAWRNGGPSGANVLTF. V and J are TRBV30 and TRBJ2-6; D is perhaps TRBD2 (6 bases). The germline gives CDR1 GTSNPN, CDR2 SVGIG (reference sequence). V was cut by 3 bases and J by 0 bases, with 12 bases left in between. This CDR3 comprises 16 residues.

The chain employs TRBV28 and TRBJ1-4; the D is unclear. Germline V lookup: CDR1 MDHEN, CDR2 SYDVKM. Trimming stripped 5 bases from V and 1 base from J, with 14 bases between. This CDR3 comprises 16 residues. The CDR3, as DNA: TGTGCCAGCAGTCCACCTAGAATAGTAACTAATGAAAAACTGTTTTTT. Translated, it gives CASSPPRIVTNEKLFF. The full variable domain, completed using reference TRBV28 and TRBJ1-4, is DVKVTQSSRYLVKRTGEKVFLECVQDMDHENMFWYRQDPGLGLRLIYFSYDVKMKEKGDIPEGYSVSREKKERFSLILESASTNQTSMYLCASSPPRIVTNEKLFFGSGTQLSVL.

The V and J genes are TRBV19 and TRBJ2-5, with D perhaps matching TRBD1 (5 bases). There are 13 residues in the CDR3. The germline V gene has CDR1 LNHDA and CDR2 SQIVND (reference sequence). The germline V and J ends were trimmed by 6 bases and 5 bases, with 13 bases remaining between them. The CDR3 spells CASSNQGLETQYF. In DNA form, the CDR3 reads TGTGCCAGTAGCAATCAGGGATTGGAGACCCAGTACTTC.

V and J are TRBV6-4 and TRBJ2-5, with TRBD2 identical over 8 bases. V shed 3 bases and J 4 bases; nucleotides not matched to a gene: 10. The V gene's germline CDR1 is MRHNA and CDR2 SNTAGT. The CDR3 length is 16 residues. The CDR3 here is CASSESGGASGETQYF. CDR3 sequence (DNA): TGTGCCAGCAGTGAATCGGGGGGGGCTTCGGGAGAGACCCAGTACTTC.

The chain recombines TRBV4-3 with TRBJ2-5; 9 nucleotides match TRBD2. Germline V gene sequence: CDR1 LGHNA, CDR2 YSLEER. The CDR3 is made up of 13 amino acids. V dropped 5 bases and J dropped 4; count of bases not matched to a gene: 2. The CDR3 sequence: CASSAGGVETQYF. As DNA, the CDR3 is TGCGCCAGCAGCGCGGGGGGGGTAGAGACCCAGTACTTC.